The 18 T cell receptor beta chains presented below share a single source sample, sequenced in a study of OX40 agonist ivuxolimab in advanced cancers. Profiling relied on immunoSEQ multiplex PCR, and the TCRdb table lists in-frame clones only, not all of them. The sample contains 65,000 to 70,000 clones, roughly nine tenths of which appear only once. The source was CD4+ or CD8+ T cells sorted from blood, collected in a trial of the OX40 agonist ivuxolimab. These receptors originate from an adult with an advanced solid tumor such as melanoma, head and neck, liver or kidney cancer.

Concerning this clone: The same CDR3 arises from other DNA sequences in this sample as well. This chain links TRBV19 with TRBJ1-1; D remains unclear. Germline CDR1 LNHDA, CDR2 SQIVND (reference sequence). Deletions cut 1 base from V and 1 base from J, with 1 base between. This CDR3 is built from 12 residues. The CDR3 here is CASSIGNTEAFF. CDR3 sequence (DNA): TGTGCCAGTAGTATAGGGAACACTGAAGCTTTCTTT.

This chain uses TRBV4-1 with TRBJ1-2; perhaps TRBD1 as D (5 bases). This CDR3 contains 13 residues. Germline V lookup: CDR1 MGHRA, CDR2 YSYEKL. V gave up 1 base and J gave up 7 bases, with 10 bases separating them. The CDR3 sequence: CASSQAGRSGYTF. The CDR3 region has the DNA TGCGCCAGCAGCCAAGCAGGGAGGAGTGGCTACACCTTC.

The CDR3 spells CASSSRLDRSYEQYF. The CDR3 DNA reads as TGTGCCAGCAGCTCCAGACTCGACAGATCCTACGAGCAGTACTTC. The J gene is TRBJ2-7, the V gene TRBV7-9; TRBD1 is a possible D gene (5 bases). This CDR3 spans 15 amino acids. Looked up from germline, CDR1 is SEHNR and CDR2 is FQNEAQ (reference sequence). V lost 4 bases to trimming and J lost 1 base, with 14 bases between them.

The chain carries TRBV4-1 and TRBJ1-1; no definite D call. Trimming removed 1 base from V and 8 bases from J, with 8 bases in between. The CDR3 length is 12 residues. CDR1 MGHRA and CDR2 YSYEKL come from the germline V gene. The CDR3 region is CASSQAEGEAFF. The CDR3 DNA follows: TGCGCCAGCAGCCAAGCTGAAGGAGAAGCTTTCTTT.

The V and J genes are TRBV9 and TRBJ1-2; D remains ambiguous. Germline V gene lookup returns CDR1 SGDLS and CDR2 YYNGEE. The V and J ends lost 10 bases and 3 bases respectively, with 13 bases between them. This CDR3 contains 12 residues. CDR3 bases: TGTGCCGGAATGGGCAAAGACTATGGCTACACCTTC. It is translated as CAGMGKDYGYTF.

This clone showed up just once. The chain recombines TRBV14 with TRBJ1-1; D remains ambiguous. The CDR3 is made up of 14 amino acids. Trimming left V 6 bases short and J 2 bases short, with 13 bases between. Germline V gene sequence: CDR1 SGHDN, CDR2 FVKESK. The CDR3 nucleotides read TGTGCCAGCAGTTCAACGGGTTCAAACACTGAAGCTTTCTTT. This translates into CASSSTGSNTEAFF.

The CDR3 here is CASSYSVTFEAFF. The CDR3 DNA reads TGTGCCAGCAGTTACTCGGTCACCTTTGAAGCTTTCTTT. The chain uses TRBV6-6 and TRBJ1-1; D not certain. This CDR3 is 13 amino acids long. Trimming pared 0 bases from V and 7 bases from J, leaving 9 bases between. Per the germline V gene, CDR1 is MNHNY and CDR2 is SVGAGI (reference sequence).

The chain joins TRBV27 to TRBJ2-3, with 9 bases that match TRBD2. Losses at the gene ends were 3 bases for V and 6 bases for J; bases not matched to a gene: 1. Germline CDR1 is MNHEY and CDR2 is SMNVEV (reference sequence). The CDR3 runs to 13 residues. The CDR3 coding sequence is TGTGCCAGCAGTTTGGCGGGGGGGGATACGCAGTATTTT. Protein sequence: CASSLAGGDTQYF.

The genes are TRBV5-6 and TRBJ1-4; D might be TRBD1 (5 bases). The CDR3 sequence is 16 residues long. Germline CDR1 is SGHDT and CDR2 is YYEEEE. Trimming removed 4 bases from V and 7 bases from J, with 20 bases in between. CDR3 sequence (DNA): TGTGCCAGCAGCGCCCCCTCGGGTCCCGGGGGTGAAAAACTGTTTTTT. Amino acids: CASSAPSGPGGEKLFF.

The J gene is TRBJ2-5, the V gene TRBV27; a possible D gene is TRBD1 (6 bases). This CDR3 spans 15 amino acids. Deletions cut 5 bases from V and 5 bases from J, with 18 bases between. Germline V gene data show CDR1 as MNHEY and CDR2 as SMNVEV (reference sequence). The CDR3 here is CASSPRGMFGETQYF. The CDR3 DNA follows: TGTGCCAGCAGTCCCAGGGGAATGTTTGGGGAGACCCAGTACTTC.

This clone was detected only once. The V gene is TRBV19, the J gene TRBJ2-5; perhaps TRBD2 as D (5 bases). CDR3 length: 14 amino acids. Germline V gene sequence: CDR1 LNHDA, CDR2 SQIVND (reference sequence). Trimming stripped 0 bases from V and 3 bases from J, with 8 bases between. The CDR3 region has the DNA TGTGCCAGTAGTATAGAGGTGGGAGAAGAGACCCAGTACTTC. Protein sequence: CASSIEVGEETQYF.

The V and J genes are TRBV4-3 and TRBJ2-7, with 7 bases fitting TRBD1. The germline gives CDR1 LGHNA, CDR2 YSLEER. The junction had 10 bases not matched to a gene; V was cut back by 3 bases and J by 2 bases. The length of the CDR3 is 16 residues. As DNA, the CDR3 is TGCGCCAGCAGCCAGGGCCTAACAGGGGTGGCCTACGAGCAGTACTTC. It is translated as CASSQGLTGVAYEQYF.

About this clone: The sample carries other DNA sequences with the same CDR3. Written as DNA, the CDR3 is TGCGCCAGCAGCTTGGGGTGGGGGGAGAACACTGAAGCTTTCTTT. Its translation: CASSLGWGENTEAFF. This sequence joins TRBV5-1 and TRBJ1-1, with D perhaps matching TRBD1 (5 bases). V lost 0 bases to trimming and J lost 1 base, with 10 bases between them. The CDR3 contains 15 residues. Looked up from germline, CDR1 is SGHRS and CDR2 is YFSETQ.

The chain recombines TRBV18 with TRBJ2-3; a weak D match, TRBD2 (6 bases). Germline CDR1 is KGHSH and CDR2 is LQKENI. Trimming stripped 0 bases from V and 2 bases from J, with 9 bases between. The CDR3 runs 15 residues. CDR3 in DNA: TGTGCCAGCTCACCACCTGCGGGGATCACAGATACGCAGTATTTT. It is translated as CASSPPAGITDTQYF.

CDR3 loop: CASRGTGYETQYF. CDR3 nucleotides: TGTGCCAGCAGGGGGACAGGTTATGAGACCCAGTACTTC. This sequence joins TRBV28 and TRBJ2-5, with 8 bases fitting TRBD1. The germline CDR1 and CDR2 sequences are MDHEN and SYDVKM. The CDR3 has 13 residues. V was clipped by 6 bases and J by 5 bases; unmatched bases: 5.

CDR3 loop: CASSPGPTAGYTF. The CDR3 coding sequence is TGTGCCAGCAGTCCTGGACCGACTGCTGGCTACACCTTC. This sequence joins TRBV6-6 and TRBJ1-2; D gene unclear. Looked up from germline, CDR1 is MNHNY and CDR2 is SVGAGI (reference sequence). The CDR3 totals 13 residues. Trimming cost V 5 bases and J 7 bases, with 14 bases left between them.

The V gene is TRBV30, the J gene TRBJ2-1; no firm D call. V was trimmed by 2 bases and J by 6 bases, leaving 5 bases between them. This CDR3 is 11 amino acids long. Per the germline V gene, CDR1 is GTSNPN and CDR2 is SVGIG (reference sequence). The CDR3 loop reads CAWSSTNEQFF. The CDR3 nucleotides are TGTGCCTGGAGTTCTACCAATGAGCAGTTCTTC.

The rearrangement uses TRBV27 and TRBJ1-2; 10 bases map to TRBD1. This CDR3 contains 17 residues. J gave up 1 base and V 4 bases, and 9 bases lay outside the gene matches. Germline lookup yields CDR1 MNHEY and CDR2 SMNVEV (reference sequence). The CDR3 DNA reads TGTGCCAGCAGTTCGGGTGCATGGACAGGGGGTAACTATGGCTACACCTTC. The encoded protein is CASSSGAWTGGNYGYTF.